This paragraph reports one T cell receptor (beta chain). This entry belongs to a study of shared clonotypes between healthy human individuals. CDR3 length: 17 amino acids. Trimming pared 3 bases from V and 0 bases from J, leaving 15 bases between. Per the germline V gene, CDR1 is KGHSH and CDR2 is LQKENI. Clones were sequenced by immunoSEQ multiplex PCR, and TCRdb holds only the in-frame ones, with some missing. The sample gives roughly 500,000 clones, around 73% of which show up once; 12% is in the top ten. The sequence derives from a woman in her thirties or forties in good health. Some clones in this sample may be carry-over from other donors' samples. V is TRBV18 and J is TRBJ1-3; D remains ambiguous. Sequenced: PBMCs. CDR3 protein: CASSPMLGPFSGNTIYF. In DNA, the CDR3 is TGTGCCAGCTCACCCATGTTGGGCCCTTTCTCTGGAAACACCATATATTTT. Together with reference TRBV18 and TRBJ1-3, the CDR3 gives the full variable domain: NAGVMQNPRHLVRRRGQEARLRCSPMKGHSHVYWYRQLPEEGLKFMVYLQKENIIDESGMPKERFSAEFPKEGPSILRIQQVVRGDSAAYFCASSPMLGPFSGNTIYFGEGSWLTVV.